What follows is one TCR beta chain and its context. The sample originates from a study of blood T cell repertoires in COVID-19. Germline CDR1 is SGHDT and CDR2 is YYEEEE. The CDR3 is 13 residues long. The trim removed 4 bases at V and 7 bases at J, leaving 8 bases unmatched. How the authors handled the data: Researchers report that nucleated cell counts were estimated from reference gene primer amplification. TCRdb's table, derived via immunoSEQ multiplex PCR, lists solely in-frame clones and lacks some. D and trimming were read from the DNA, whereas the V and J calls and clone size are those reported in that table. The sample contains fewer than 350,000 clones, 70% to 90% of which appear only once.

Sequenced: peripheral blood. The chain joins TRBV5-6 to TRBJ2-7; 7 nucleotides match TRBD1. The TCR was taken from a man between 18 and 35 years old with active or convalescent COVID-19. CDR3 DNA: TGTGCCAGCAGCCCCGGACAGGTGCTAGAGCAGTACTTC. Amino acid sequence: CASSPGQVLEQYF.